This TCR beta chain was identified during a study of PD-L1 blockade in urothelial cancer. Study at large: Earlier, patients had received 0 to 3 chemotherapy regimens. At 6 weeks and at 3 weeks (second dose) after treatment start, blood was analyzed.

Synthetic TCR analog templates were spiked into all PCRs individually. Sequenced by immunoSEQ multiplex PCR; TCRdb stores in-frame clones only, minus some. Among tens of thousands of clones listed, roughly four fifths were seen once. Note on this clone: Its specificity is unknown.

The time point denotes: pretreatment peripheral blood. The study, taken as a whole, reports: Patients with below-median pretreatment blood clonality survived longer.

V dropped 5 bases and J dropped 5; count of bases not matched to a gene: 4. There are 13 residues in the CDR3. Germline CDR1 and CDR2: SGHRS and YFSETQ. Sequenced material: PBMCs, taken around atezolizumab (anti-PD-L1) treatment. The chain employs TRBV5-1 and TRBJ2-5, with 9 bases matching TRBD1. The TCR sequence derives from a man between 60 and 75 years old with urothelial cancer. The CDR3 DNA reads TGCGCCAGCAGGACGGGACAGGGCGAGACCCAGTACTTC. The encoded protein is CASRTGQGETQYF.